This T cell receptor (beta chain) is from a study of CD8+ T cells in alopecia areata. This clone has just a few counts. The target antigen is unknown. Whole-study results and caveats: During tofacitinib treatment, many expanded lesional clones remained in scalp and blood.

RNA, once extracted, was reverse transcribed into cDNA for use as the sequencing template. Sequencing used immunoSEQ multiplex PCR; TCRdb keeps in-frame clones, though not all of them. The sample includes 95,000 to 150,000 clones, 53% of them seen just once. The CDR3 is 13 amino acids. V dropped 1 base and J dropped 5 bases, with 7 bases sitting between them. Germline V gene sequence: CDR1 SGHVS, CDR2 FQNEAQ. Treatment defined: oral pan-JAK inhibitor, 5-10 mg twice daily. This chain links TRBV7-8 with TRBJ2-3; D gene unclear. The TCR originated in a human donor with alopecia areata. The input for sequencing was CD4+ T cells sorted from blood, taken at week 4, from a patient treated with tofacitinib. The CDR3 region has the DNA TGTGCCAGCAGCTTAGGACCTCAAGATACGCAGTATTTT. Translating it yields CASSLGPQDTQYF.